The rows below give T cell receptor beta chains drawn from one sample of a study of beta chain features in type 1 diabetes. The method was immunoSEQ multiplex PCR; TCRdb's version includes in-frame clones alone and lacks a portion of them. The sample has roughly 500,000 clones, approximately 30% seen once. Sequencing used naive CD4+ T cells from blood. The receptors were sampled from a man younger than 35 in good health. Each CDR3 is given with its conserved first and last residue. A D gene is named only where the DNA matches it firmly. Part of the rows lack a size; the others show once, few, many or a class for expanded clones.

j_gene,abundance,v_gene,d_gene,CDR3nt,CDR3aa
TRBJ1-5,few,TRBV30,-,TGTGCCTGGAGTGATAGGGGCAATCAGCCCCAGCATTTT,CAWSDRGNQPQHF
TRBJ1-2,-,TRBV30,TRBD1,TGTGCCTGGAGTGTGGACAGGCCCCTTAACTATGGCTACACCTTC,CAWSVDRPLNYGYTF
TRBJ2-1,-,TRBV5-1,-,TGCGCCAGCAGCTTACCACCGGGGGCTGAGCAGTTCTTC,CASSLPPGAEQFF
TRBJ2-2,-,TRBV7-2,TRBD2,TGTGCCAGCAGCTTACGGGAGGGCGCCGGGGAGCTGTTTTTT,CASSLREGAGELFF
TRBJ1-2,-,TRBV28,-,TGTGCCAGCAGTTTGACGGAGACTAACTATGGCTACACCTTC,CASSLTETNYGYTF
TRBJ2-7,few,TRBV6-6,-,TGTGCCAGCAGTTTGACCTACGAGCAGTACTTC,CASSLTYEQYF
TRBJ2-1,few,TRBV6-5,TRBD2,TGTGCCAGCAGTTACTCGAGGACTAGCGGTGAGCAGTTCTTC,CASSYSRTSGEQFF
TRBJ2-1,few,TRBV29-1,-,TGCAGCGCGTCCGGGACCGCTTACAATGAGCAGTTCTTC,CSASGTAYNEQFF
TRBJ2-3,few,TRBV7-2,TRBD2,TGTGCCAGCAGCTCCCTAGCGGGAGCGTGGGCAGATACGCAGTATTTT,CASSSLAGAWADTQYF
TRBJ1-5,few,TRBV11-1,-,TGTGCCAGCAGCTTAGAAACCAGTCAGCCCCAGCATTTT,CASSLETSQPQHF
TRBJ2-7,few,TRBV27,TRBD1,TGTGCCAGCAGTTCTCGGGACAGGACATACGAGCAGTACTTC,CASSSRDRTYEQYF
TRBJ2-1,-,TRBV4-1,-,TGCGCCAGCAGCCAAGAGGGGGCGGGAGTCCTTTCCCCTTACAATGAGCAGTTCTTC,CASSQEGAGVLSPYNEQFF
TRBJ1-3,-,TRBV25-1,-,TGTGCCAGCAGTCGGTCAGGGATTGGAAACACCATATATTTT,CASSRSGIGNTIYF
TRBJ2-7,-,TRBV29-1,-,TGCAGCGTTAAGGATTGGACAGACTACGAGCAGTACTTC,CSVKDWTDYEQYF
TRBJ1-1,-,TRBV29-1,-,TGCAGCGTTGTGGGGGAGTCGGACACTGAAGCTTTCTTT,CSVVGESDTEAFF
TRBJ2-3,-,TRBV28,TRBD2,TGTGCCAGCAGTTTGTCGGCTAGCGGGACTTCAGATACGCAGTATTTT,CASSLSASGTSDTQYF
TRBJ2-4,few,TRBV10-3,-,TGTGCCATCAGTGAGCGGGGAAGTAAAGCCAAAAACATTCAGTACTTC,CAISERGSKAKNIQYF
TRBJ2-1,-,TRBV11-2,TRBD2,TGTGCCAGCAGCTTAGATCGACTAGCGGGAGCGAGCTCCTACAATGAGCAGTTCTTC,CASSLDRLAGASSYNEQFF
TRBJ1-1,few,TRBV2,-,TGTGCCAGCAGTGAATGGAAGACTGAAGCTTTCTTT,CASSEWKTEAFF
TRBJ2-5,-,TRBV5-1,TRBD1,TGCGCCAGCAGCAGCAAAGGACAGGGACGGGAGACCCAGTACTTC,CASSSKGQGRETQYF
TRBJ2-7,few,TRBV5-1,TRBD2,TGCGCCAGCAGCGTAAATACGGGAGGAAGTGAGCAGTACTTC,CASSVNTGGSEQYF
TRBJ2-7,few,TRBV30,-,TGTGCCGCGTCAGCGGAGCTCTACGAGCAGTACTTC,CAASAELYEQYF
TRBJ2-5,-,TRBV5-1,TRBD2,TGCGCCAGCAGCTTGGTTGGTAGCGGGAGTTGGGAGACCCAGTACTTC,CASSLVGSGSWETQYF
TRBJ2-7,-,TRBV6-5,TRBD1,TGTGCCAGCAGTGAGCGACAGGGGCTGCACGAGCAGTACTTC,CASSERQGLHEQYF
TRBJ2-7,-,TRBV29-1,-,TGCAGCGTTGAAGATCACTGGGCGAAGGGGACCTACGAGCAGTACTTC,CSVEDHWAKGTYEQYF
TRBJ1-1,-,TRBV4-3,-,TGCGCCAGCAGCCAACCAGGACACACTGAAGCTTTCTTT,CASSQPGHTEAFF
TRBJ2-2,-,TRBV30,TRBD2,TGTGCCTGGAGTCGACTAGCTATCACCGGGGAGCTGTTTTTT,CAWSRLAITGELFF
TRBJ2-5,-,TRBV14,-,TGTGCCAGCAACCGACTGGGAACGAGGGAGACCCAGTACTTC,CASNRLGTRETQYF
TRBJ2-7,-,TRBV27,TRBD1,TGTGCCAGCAGGCGGGGACAGGTGACCTACGAGCAGTACTTC,CASRRGQVTYEQYF
TRBJ2-7,-,TRBV30,TRBD2,TGTGCCTGGAGCCCCTGGCGGGGGAAATACGAGCAGTACTTC,CAWSPWRGKYEQYF
TRBJ2-3,-,TRBV6-5,-,TGTGCCAGCAGCCGAGGGGGTGCAGATACGCAGTATTTT,CASSRGGADTQYF
TRBJ2-5,-,TRBV10-3,TRBD2,TGTGCCATCAGTGGGGGAGGGCCGTTGTTTACCCAGTACTTC,CAISGGGPLFTQYF
TRBJ1-1,-,TRBV9,-,TGTGCCAGCAGCGTAGCCGTTCACACTGAAGCTTTCTTT,CASSVAVHTEAFF
TRBJ2-7,-,TRBV5-1,-,TGCGCCAGCAGCTTTGGGTACTACTACGAGCAGTACTTC,CASSFGYYYEQYF
TRBJ1-2,-,TRBV6-1,-,TGTGCCAGCAGAGTACACCTAATCTATGGCTACACCTTC,CASRVHLIYGYTF